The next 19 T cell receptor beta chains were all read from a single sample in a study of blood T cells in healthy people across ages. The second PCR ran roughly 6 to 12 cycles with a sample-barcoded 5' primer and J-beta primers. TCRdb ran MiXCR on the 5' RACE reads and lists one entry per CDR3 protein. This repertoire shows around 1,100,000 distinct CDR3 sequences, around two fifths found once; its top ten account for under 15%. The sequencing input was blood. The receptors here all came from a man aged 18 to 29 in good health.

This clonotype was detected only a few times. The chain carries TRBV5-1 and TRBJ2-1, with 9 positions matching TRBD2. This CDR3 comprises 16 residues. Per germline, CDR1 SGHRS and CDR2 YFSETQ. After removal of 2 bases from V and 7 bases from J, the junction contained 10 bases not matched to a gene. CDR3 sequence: CASSFRGGGGTNEQFF. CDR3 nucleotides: TGCGCCAGCAGCTTTCGTGGCGGGGGGGGAACGAATGAGCAGTTCTTC.

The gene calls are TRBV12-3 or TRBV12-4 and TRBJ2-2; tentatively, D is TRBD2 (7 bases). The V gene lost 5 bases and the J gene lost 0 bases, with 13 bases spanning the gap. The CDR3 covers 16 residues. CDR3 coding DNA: TGTGCCAGCAGTGCCGGGGGGCGGGCGAACACCGGGGAGCTGTTTTTT. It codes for CASSAGGRANTGELFF.

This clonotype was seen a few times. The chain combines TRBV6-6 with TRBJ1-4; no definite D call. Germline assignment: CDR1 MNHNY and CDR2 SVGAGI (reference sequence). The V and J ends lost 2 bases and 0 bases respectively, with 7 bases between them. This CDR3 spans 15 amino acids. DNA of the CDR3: TGTGCCAGCAGTTACAAGACATCAACTAATGAAAAACTGTTTTTT. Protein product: CASSYKTSTNEKLFF.

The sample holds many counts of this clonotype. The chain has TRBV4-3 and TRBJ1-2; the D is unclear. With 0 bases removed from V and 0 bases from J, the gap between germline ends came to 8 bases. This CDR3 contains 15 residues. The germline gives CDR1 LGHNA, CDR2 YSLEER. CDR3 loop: CASSQDLAANYGYTF. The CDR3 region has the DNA TGCGCCAGCAGCCAAGATCTGGCAGCTAACTATGGCTACACCTTC.

CDR3 sequence (DNA): TGCAGTGCTAGTAAGGACAGCCTGTATAATTCACCCCTCCACTTT. This translates into CSASKDSLYNSPLHF. This chain joins TRBV20-1 and TRBJ1-6; possible D gene TRBD1, 6 bases. The germline V gene encodes CDR1 DFQATT and CDR2 SNEGSKA (reference sequence). The CDR3 is 15 amino acids. V shed 3 bases and J shed 4 bases, with 13 bases lying between them.

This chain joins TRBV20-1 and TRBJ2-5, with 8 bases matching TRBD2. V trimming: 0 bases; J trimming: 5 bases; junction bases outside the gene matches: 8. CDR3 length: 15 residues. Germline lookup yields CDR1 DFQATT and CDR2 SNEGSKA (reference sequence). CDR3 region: CSARDYGAGVETQYF. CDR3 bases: TGCAGTGCTAGAGATTACGGAGCGGGGGTCGAGACCCAGTACTTC.

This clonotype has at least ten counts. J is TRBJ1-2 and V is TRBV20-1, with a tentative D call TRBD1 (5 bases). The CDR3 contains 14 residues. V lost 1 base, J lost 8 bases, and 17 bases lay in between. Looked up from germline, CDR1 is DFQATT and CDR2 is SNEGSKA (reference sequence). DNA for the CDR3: TGCAGTGCTAGAGGGCCTATGGACACTCACGGCTACACCTTC. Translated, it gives CSARGPMDTHGYTF.

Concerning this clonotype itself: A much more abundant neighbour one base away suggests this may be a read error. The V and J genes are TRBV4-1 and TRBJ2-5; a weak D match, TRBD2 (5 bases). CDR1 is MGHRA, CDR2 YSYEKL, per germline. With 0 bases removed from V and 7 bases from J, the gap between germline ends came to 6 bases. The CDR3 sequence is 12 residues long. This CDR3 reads CASSQDAGTQYF. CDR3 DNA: TGCGCCAGCAGCCAAGATGCGGGGACCCAGTACTTC.

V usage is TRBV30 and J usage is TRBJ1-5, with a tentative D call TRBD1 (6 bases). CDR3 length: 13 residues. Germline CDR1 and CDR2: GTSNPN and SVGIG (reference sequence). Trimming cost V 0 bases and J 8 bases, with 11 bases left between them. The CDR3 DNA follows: TGTGCCTGGAGTGTACAGGGCGTAGAGCCCCAGCATTTT. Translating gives CAWSVQGVEPQHF.

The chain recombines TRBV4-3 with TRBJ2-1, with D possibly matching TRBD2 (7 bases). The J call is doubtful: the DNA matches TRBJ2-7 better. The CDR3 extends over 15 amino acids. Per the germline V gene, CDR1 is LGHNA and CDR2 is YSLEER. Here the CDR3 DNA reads TGCGCCAGCAGCCACCGCGGGGGCTCCTACAATGAGCAGTACTTC. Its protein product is CASSHRGGSYNEQYF.

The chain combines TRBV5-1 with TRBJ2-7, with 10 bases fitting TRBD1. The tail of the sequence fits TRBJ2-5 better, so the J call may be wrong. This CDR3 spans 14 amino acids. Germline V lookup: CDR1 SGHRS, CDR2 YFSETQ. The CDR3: CASGYGQGGETQYF. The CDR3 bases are TGCGCCAGCGGCTATGGACAGGGGGGAGAGACCCAGTACTTC.

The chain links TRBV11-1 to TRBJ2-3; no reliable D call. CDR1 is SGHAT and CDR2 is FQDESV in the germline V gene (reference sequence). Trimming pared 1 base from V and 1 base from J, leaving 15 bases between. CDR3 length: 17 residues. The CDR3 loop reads CASSLEVVFGGTDTQYF. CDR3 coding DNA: TGTGCCAGCAGCTTAGAGGTGGTGTTTGGGGGCACAGATACGCAGTATTTT. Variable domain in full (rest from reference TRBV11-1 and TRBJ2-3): EAEVAQSPRYKITEKSQAVAFWCDPISGHATLYWYRQILGQGPELLVQFQDESVVDDSQLPKDRFSAERLKGVDSTLKIQPAELGDSAMYLCASSLEVVFGGTDTQYFGPGTRLTVL.

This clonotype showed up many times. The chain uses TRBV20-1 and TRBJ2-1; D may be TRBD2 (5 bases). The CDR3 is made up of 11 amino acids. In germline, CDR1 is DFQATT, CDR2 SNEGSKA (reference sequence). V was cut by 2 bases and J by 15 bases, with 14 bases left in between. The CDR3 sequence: CSARKRNVRFF. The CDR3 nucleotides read TGCAGTGCTAGAAAGCGGAACGTACGGTTCTTC.

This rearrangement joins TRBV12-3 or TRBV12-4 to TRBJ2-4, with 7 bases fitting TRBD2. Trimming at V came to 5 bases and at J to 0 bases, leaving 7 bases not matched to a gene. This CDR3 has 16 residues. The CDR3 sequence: CASSTSGALAKNIQYF. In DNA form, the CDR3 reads TGTGCCAGCAGTACCAGCGGGGCCCTAGCCAAAAACATTCAGTACTTC.

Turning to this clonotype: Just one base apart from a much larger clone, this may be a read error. CDR3 nucleotide sequence: TGCAGTGCTGTCCGGCCCCTAAACCCCCATGAGCAGTTCTTC. As protein: CSAVRPLNPHEQFF. The rearrangement joins TRBV20-1 to TRBJ2-1, with D hard to call. Germline CDR1 is DFQATT and CDR2 is SNEGSKA (reference sequence). V lost 5 bases and J lost 8, with 19 bases in between. The CDR3 runs 14 residues.

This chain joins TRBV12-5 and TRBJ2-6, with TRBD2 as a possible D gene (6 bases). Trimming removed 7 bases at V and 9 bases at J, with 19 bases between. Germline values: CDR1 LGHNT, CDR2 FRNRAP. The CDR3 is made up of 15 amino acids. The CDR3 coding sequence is TGTGCTAGTGCCCTGGGAAGTGGGGGGTTCAACGTCCTGACTTTC. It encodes CASALGSGGFNVLTF.

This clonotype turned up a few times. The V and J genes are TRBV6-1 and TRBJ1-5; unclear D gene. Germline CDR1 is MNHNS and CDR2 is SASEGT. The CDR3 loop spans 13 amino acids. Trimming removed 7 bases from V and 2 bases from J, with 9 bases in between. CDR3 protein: CASTGLGNQPQHF. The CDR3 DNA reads TGTGCCAGCACGGGCTTGGGCAATCAGCCCCAGCATTTT.

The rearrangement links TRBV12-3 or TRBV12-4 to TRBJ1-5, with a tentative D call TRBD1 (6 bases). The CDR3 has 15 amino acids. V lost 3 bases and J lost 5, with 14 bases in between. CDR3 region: CASSFYRAGYQPQHF. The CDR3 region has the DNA TGTGCCAGCAGTTTCTACAGGGCGGGTTATCAGCCCCAGCATTTT.

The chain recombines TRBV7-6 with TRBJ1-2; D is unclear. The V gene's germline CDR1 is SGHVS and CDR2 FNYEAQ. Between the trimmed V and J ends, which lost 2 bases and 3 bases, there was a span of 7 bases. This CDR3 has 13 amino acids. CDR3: CASSLFADYGYTF. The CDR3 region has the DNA TGTGCCAGCAGCTTATTCGCGGACTATGGCTACACCTTC.